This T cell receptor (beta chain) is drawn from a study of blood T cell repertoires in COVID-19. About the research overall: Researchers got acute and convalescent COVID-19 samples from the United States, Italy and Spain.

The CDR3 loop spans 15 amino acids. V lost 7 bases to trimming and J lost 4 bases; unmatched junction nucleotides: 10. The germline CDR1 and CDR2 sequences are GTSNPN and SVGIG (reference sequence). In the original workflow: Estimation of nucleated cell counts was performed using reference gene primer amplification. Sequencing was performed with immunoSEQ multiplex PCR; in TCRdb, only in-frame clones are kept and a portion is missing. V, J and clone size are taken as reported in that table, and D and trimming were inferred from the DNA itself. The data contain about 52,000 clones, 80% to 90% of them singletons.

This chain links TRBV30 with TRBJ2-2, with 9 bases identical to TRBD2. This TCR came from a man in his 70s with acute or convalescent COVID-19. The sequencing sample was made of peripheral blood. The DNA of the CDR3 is TGTGCCTTGACAAAGACTAGCGGCGGCACCGGGGAGCTGTTTTTT. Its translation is CALTKTSGGTGELFF.